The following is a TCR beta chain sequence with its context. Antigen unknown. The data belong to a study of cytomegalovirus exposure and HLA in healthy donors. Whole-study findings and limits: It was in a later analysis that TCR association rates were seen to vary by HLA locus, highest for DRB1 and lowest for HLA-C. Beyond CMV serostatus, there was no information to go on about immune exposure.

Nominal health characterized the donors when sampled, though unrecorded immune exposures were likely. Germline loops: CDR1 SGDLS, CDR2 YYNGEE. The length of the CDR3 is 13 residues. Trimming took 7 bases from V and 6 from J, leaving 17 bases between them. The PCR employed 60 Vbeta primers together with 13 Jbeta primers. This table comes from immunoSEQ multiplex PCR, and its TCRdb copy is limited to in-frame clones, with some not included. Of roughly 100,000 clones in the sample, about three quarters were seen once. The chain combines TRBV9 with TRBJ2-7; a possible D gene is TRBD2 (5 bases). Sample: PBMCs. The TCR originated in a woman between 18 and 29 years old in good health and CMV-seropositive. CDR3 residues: CASSMRVEGEQYF. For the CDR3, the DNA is TGTGCCAGCTCAATGCGGGTTGAGGGCGAGCAGTACTTC.